What follows are 10 T cell receptor beta chains derived from one specimen sequenced in a study of a mutant IDH1 vaccine in newly diagnosed glioma. The protocol was immunoSEQ multiplex PCR, while the TCRdb copy is restricted to in-frame clones and leaves out a portion. This repertoire shows about 83,000 clones, roughly four fifths found once; its top ten account for approximately 5.6%. Time point of the sample: week 47, end of study. The investigators gave 300 ug of mutant IDH1 20-mer peptide in each vaccine dose, together with topical imiquimod. Which antigens these TCRs recognize remains unknown. Sequencing used PBMCs, obtained from a glioma patient whose treatment included an IDH1 peptide vaccine. These receptors originate from a middle-aged man with glioma.

The V call is TRBV9, the J call TRBJ2-3; tentative D call: TRBD2 (7 bases). Trimming removed 0 bases at V and 1 base at J, with 18 bases between. The CDR3 is made up of 18 amino acids. The germline CDR1 and CDR2 sequences are SGDLS and YYNGEE. CDR3 sequence: CASSVELGGGYGTDTQYF. CDR3 coding DNA: TGTGCCAGCAGCGTAGAACTAGGGGGAGGGTACGGCACAGATACGCAGTATTTT.

The chain couples TRBV28 to TRBJ2-7; possibly TRBD1 for D (6 bases). Germline V gene sequence: CDR1 MDHEN, CDR2 SYDVKM. The V end was cut by 7 bases, the J end by 2 bases, with 15 bases between. This CDR3 has 14 residues. The CDR3 protein is CASISDSFTYEQYF. The CDR3 DNA follows: TGTGCCAGCATTTCGGACAGTTTTACCTACGAGCAGTACTTC.

The rearrangement joins TRBV2 to TRBJ1-4; 7 nucleotides agree with TRBD1. Per germline, CDR1 SNHLY and CDR2 FYNNEI. After removal of 6 bases from V and 3 bases from J, the junction contained 4 bases not matched to a gene. The length of the CDR3 is 14 residues. The CDR3 DNA reads TGTGCCAGCAGCCAGGGGACAGCTAATGAAAAACTGTTTTTT. Its translation: CASSQGTANEKLFF.

This clone was seen only a few times. The identical CDR3 is also encoded by other nucleotide sequences in the sample. The V call is TRBV4-2, the J call TRBJ2-7; 11 bases line up with TRBD2. Germline CDR1 is LGHNA and CDR2 is YNFKEQ. The CDR3 is 16 amino acids. V was clipped by 1 base and J by 3 bases; unmatched bases: 5. CDR3 loop: CASSQVVAGGNYEQYF. CDR3 nucleotide sequence: TGTGCCAGCAGCCAAGTGGTAGCGGGGGGGAACTACGAGCAGTACTTC.

J is TRBJ2-3 and V is TRBV7-2, with 9 bases matching TRBD2. V gave up 2 bases and J gave up 12 bases; unmatched junction bases: 6. The CDR3 is made up of 13 amino acids. Germline V CDR1 and CDR2: SGHTA, FQGNSA. The CDR3, as DNA: TGTGCCAGCAGCTTAATGGCGGGAGGGTCACAGTATTTT. Translating it yields CASSLMAGGSQYF.

V is TRBV4-1 and J is TRBJ1-5; the D is unclear. Between the trimmed V and J ends, which lost 0 bases and 0 bases, there was a span of 9 bases. In germline, CDR1 is MGHRA, CDR2 YSYEKL. This CDR3 is built from 16 residues. DNA of the CDR3: TGCGCCAGCAGCCAAGAGATCAATTATAGCAATCAGCCCCAGCATTTT. Encoded protein: CASSQEINYSNQPQHF.

The V gene is TRBV10-3, the J gene TRBJ1-3; the D is unclear. The V end lost 4 bases, the J end lost 2 bases, and 6 bases lay between the germline ends. The CDR3 covers 13 residues. In germline, CDR1 is ENHRY, CDR2 SYGVKD. The CDR3 DNA reads TGTGCCATCAGTGGAGCAGCTGGAAACACCATATATTTT. Its protein product is CAISGAAGNTIYF.

V is TRBV4-3 and J is TRBJ2-3, with D perhaps matching TRBD1 or TRBD2 (5 bases each). V lost 6 bases and J lost 10, with 17 bases in between. The CDR3 runs 13 residues. Per germline, CDR1 LGHNA and CDR2 YSLEER. CDR3 in amino acids: CASSQSEGISQYF. The CDR3 nucleotides read TGCGCCAGCAGTCAATCTGAGGGGATCTCGCAGTATTTT.

The V gene is TRBV5-5, the J gene TRBJ2-3, with TRBD1 identical over 8 bases. The germline V gene encodes CDR1 SGHKS and CDR2 YYEKEE (reference sequence). The V segment lost 3 bases and the J segment 6 bases; nucleotides outside the gene matches: 0. The CDR3 consists of 12 residues. CDR3 DNA: TGTGCCAGCAGCTGGACAGGGGATACGCAGTATTTT. Its translation is CASSWTGDTQYF.

V and J are TRBV29-1 and TRBJ2-7; the D gene could be TRBD1 or TRBD2 (5 bases each). The CDR3 totals 10 residues. Germline values: CDR1 SQVTM, CDR2 ANQGSEA. Trimming cost V 4 bases and J 5 bases, with 6 bases left between them. CDR3 loop: CSVVGDEQYF. The CDR3 DNA sequence: TGCAGCGTTGTGGGGGACGAGCAGTACTTC.